This T cell receptor (beta chain) comes out of a study of persistence of HIV-infected CD4 T cells. Study context: A median of 8 years of suppressive ART preceded sampling. Study-wide points: Compared with CD3/CD28-stimulated cells, CMV- and Gag-responding cells showed lower TCRbeta richness.

The CDR3 has 13 residues. Trimming removed 4 bases at V and 10 bases at J, with 13 bases between. Per the germline V gene, CDR1 is KGHDR and CDR2 is SFDVKD. Cells were stimulated nonspecifically with anti-CD3/anti-CD28 magnetic beads. Sorting of responding CD4+ T cells relied on upregulated CD40 ligand together with CD69. Plasma HIV-1 RNA stayed below 50 copies/mL for at least 4 years. With respect to this clone: No antigen is known for it.

The libraries were made with immunoSEQ version 4 in survey mode. Using immunoSEQ multiplex PCR, the repertoire was profiled, and TCRdb retains in-frame clones only, with some absent. The sample shows roughly 48,000 clones, 88% of them seen only once. Sequencing used CD4+ T cells sorted from PBMCs after roughly 18-hour stimulation, obtained from a patient who received antiretroviral therapy. The sequence was obtained from an adult woman with HIV who was CMV-seropositive. V usage is TRBV24-1 and J usage is TRBJ2-1, with D possibly called TRBD1 or TRBD2 (5 bases each). The chain's CDR3 is CATSEVGEREQFF. The DNA of the CDR3 is TGTGCCACCAGTGAAGTAGGGGAGAGGGAGCAGTTCTTC.